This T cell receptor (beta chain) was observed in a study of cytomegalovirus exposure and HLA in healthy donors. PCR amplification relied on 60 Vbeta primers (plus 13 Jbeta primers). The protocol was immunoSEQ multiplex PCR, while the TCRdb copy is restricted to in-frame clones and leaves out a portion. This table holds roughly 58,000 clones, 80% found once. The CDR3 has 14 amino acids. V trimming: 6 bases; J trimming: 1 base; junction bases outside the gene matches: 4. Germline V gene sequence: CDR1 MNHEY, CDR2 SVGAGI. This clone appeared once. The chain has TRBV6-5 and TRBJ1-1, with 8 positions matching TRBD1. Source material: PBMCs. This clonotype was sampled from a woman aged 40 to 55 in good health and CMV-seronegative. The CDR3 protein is CASRTGVSNTEAFF. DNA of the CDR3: TGTGCCAGCAGGACAGGGGTTTCGAACACTGAAGCTTTCTTT.